Presented here are 26 T cell receptor beta chains from one specimen sequenced in a study of blood T cell repertoires in COVID-19. The assay was immunoSEQ multiplex PCR, and TCRdb's table has in-frame clones only and misses some. This sample has roughly 340,000 clones, with about 93% found just once. The sample was peripheral blood. These receptors all stem from a woman between 18 and 30 years old who had recovered from COVID-19.

This sequence joins TRBV29-1 and TRBJ2-5; a possible D gene is TRBD2 (6 bases). The V gene lost 4 bases and the J gene lost 9 bases, with 21 bases spanning the gap. Germline CDR1 is SQVTM and CDR2 is ANQGSEA. This CDR3 is built from 14 residues. The CDR3 spells CSVGWGRGTGAQYF. The CDR3 DNA reads as TGCAGCGTTGGATGGGGACGGGGGACGGGGGCCCAGTACTTC.

The chain is built from TRBV14 and TRBJ2-1; D may be TRBD2 (5 bases). V was clipped by 1 base and J by 9 bases, with 10 bases between them. The CDR3 has 13 residues. The germline V gene encodes CDR1 SGHDN and CDR2 FVKESK. The CDR3 loop is CASSQVRAGEQFF. The CDR3 DNA follows: TGTGCCAGCAGCCAAGTTCGCGCGGGTGAGCAGTTCTTC.

The chain recombines TRBV5-1 with TRBJ2-6; 8 bases align to TRBD1. Germline-derived CDR1 and CDR2 are SGHRS and YFSETQ. This CDR3 has 20 amino acids. The junction had 19 bases not matched to a gene; V was cut back by 4 bases and J by 4 bases. As DNA, the CDR3 is TGCGCCAGCAGCGTAGCTGGGTCTTTGGGACAGGACGCGGGGGCCAACGTCCTGACTTTC. Its translation is CASSVAGSLGQDAGANVLTF.

The rearrangement joins TRBV27 to TRBJ1-1, with TRBD1 as a possible D gene (5 bases). The CDR3 loop spans 15 amino acids. Germline lookup yields CDR1 MNHEY and CDR2 SMNVEV (reference sequence). Trimming stripped 7 bases from V and 5 bases from J, with 20 bases between. The CDR3 loop is CASTPWGGVGTEAFF. In nucleotides, the CDR3 is TGTGCCAGCACCCCCTGGGGGGGAGTAGGGACTGAAGCTTTCTTT.

The rearrangement uses TRBV4-1 and TRBJ2-2, with 14 bases fitting TRBD2. Germline assignment: CDR1 MGHRA and CDR2 YSYEKL. V was clipped by 7 bases and J by 0 bases; unmatched bases: 7. The CDR3 sequence is 18 residues long. CDR3 bases: TGCGCCAGCACGCCGGGACTAGCGGGAGTTGCGAACACCGGGGAGCTGTTTTTT. It codes for CASTPGLAGVANTGELFF.

The chain carries TRBV4-3 and TRBJ1-2; no reliable D call. Germline V gene data show CDR1 as LGHNA and CDR2 as YSLEER. Deletions cut 0 bases from V and 4 bases from J, with 9 bases between. The CDR3 contains 14 residues. CDR3 DNA sequence: TGCGCCAGCAGCCAAGATGGTCAGATCTATGGCTACACCTTC. This translates into CASSQDGQIYGYTF.

As concerns this clone: Other DNA sequences in this specimen translate into the identical CDR3. The CDR3 nucleotides are TGTGCCAGCAGCTCTAGCGGGGAGGATACGCAGTATTTT. This encodes CASSSSGEDTQYF. The rearrangement joins TRBV12-3 or TRBV12-4 to TRBJ2-3, with TRBD2 matching over 9 bases. The junction had 4 bases not matched to a gene; V was cut back by 6 bases and J by 6 bases. The length of the CDR3 is 13 residues.

V and J are TRBV28 and TRBJ1-2; TRBD1 matches at 9 bases. Trimming cost V 3 bases and J 5 bases; bases outside gene matches: 10. The CDR3 contains 16 residues. CDR1 is MDHEN, CDR2 SYDVKM, per germline. This chain's CDR3 is CASSFGTGLAIYGYTF. CDR3 DNA: TGTGCCAGCAGTTTTGGGACAGGGTTGGCCATTTATGGCTACACCTTC.

This clone was detected only a few times. This chain joins TRBV10-1 and TRBJ1-1, with no clear D. The CDR3 is 14 residues long. Looked up from germline, CDR1 is WNHNN and CDR2 is SYGVQD (reference sequence). The V end lost 1 base, the J end lost 4 bases, and 10 bases lay between the germline ends. The CDR3 region has the DNA TGCGCCAGCAGTGAGTTAACTGGTGGCACTGAAGCTTTCTTT. It yields the protein CASSELTGGTEAFF.

The chain is built from TRBV28 and TRBJ2-2; 9 bases are shared with TRBD2. Germline V lookup: CDR1 MDHEN, CDR2 SYDVKM. The trim removed 4 bases at V and 6 bases at J, leaving 12 bases unmatched. This CDR3 contains 17 residues. CDR3 DNA: TGTGCCAGCAGTTCGCCAGGGATAGCGGGGGTACCCGGGGAGCTGTTTTTT. This encodes CASSSPGIAGVPGELFF. The complete variable domain, with remaining parts taken from reference TRBV28 and TRBJ2-2, reads DVKVTQSSRYLVKRTGEKVFLECVQDMDHENMFWYRQDPGLGLRLIYFSYDVKMKEKGDIPEGYSVSREKKERFSLILESASTNQTSMYLCASSSPGIAGVPGELFFGEGSRLTVL.

This clone was picked up a small number of times. The chain links TRBV11-2 to TRBJ1-6; 10 bases line up with TRBD1. This CDR3 contains 15 residues. Germline CDR1 is SGHAT and CDR2 is FQNNGV. Losses at the gene ends were 4 bases for V and 8 bases for J; bases not matched to a gene: 5. CDR3 sequence (DNA): TGTGCCAGCAGCTCGCGGGACAGGGGTTATTCACCCCTCCACTTT. Translating gives CASSSRDRGYSPLHF.

The CDR3 protein is CAISTGGSGNTDTQYF. CDR3 nucleotide sequence: TGTGCCATCAGTACAGGGGGCAGCGGTAATACAGATACGCAGTATTTT. The V call is TRBV10-3, the J call TRBJ2-3, with 9 bases fitting TRBD1. The CDR3 covers 16 residues. Germline V gene sequence: CDR1 ENHRY, CDR2 SYGVKD. Losses at the gene ends were 5 bases for V and 3 bases for J; bases not matched to a gene: 9.

The rearrangement links TRBV7-9 to TRBJ2-2; 8 bases map to TRBD1. This CDR3 has 14 amino acids. CDR1 SEHNR and CDR2 FQNEAQ come from the germline V gene (reference sequence). The junction had 0 bases not matched to a gene; V was cut back by 0 bases and J by 6 bases. CDR3 sequence (DNA): TGTGCCAGCAGCTTAGCGACAGGGGCCGGGGAGCTGTTTTTT. It yields the protein CASSLATGAGELFF.

The CDR3 sequence: CASSLREDSPLHF. The CDR3, as DNA: TGTGCCAGCAGTCTTCGGGAGGATTCACCCCTCCACTTT. This rearrangement joins TRBV12-3 or TRBV12-4 to TRBJ1-6; D is undetermined. The CDR3 is 13 amino acids. V was shortened by 5 bases and J by 8 bases, with 10 bases between the two germline ends.

The chain uses TRBV4-1 and TRBJ2-3; D uncertain. The germline CDR1 and CDR2 sequences are MGHRA and YSYEKL. The CDR3 loop spans 14 amino acids. Trimming stripped 2 bases from V and 3 bases from J, with 9 bases between. The chain's CDR3 is CASSQILGTDTQYF. The CDR3, as DNA: TGCGCCAGCAGCCAAATTCTAGGAACAGATACGCAGTATTTT.

This sequence joins TRBV10-3 and TRBJ2-3; unclear D gene. The germline V gene has CDR1 ENHRY and CDR2 SYGVKD. The CDR3 runs 17 residues. With 0 bases removed from V and 1 base from J, the gap between germline ends came to 14 bases. The CDR3 DNA sequence: TGTGCCATCAGTGAGTCAATATCCCAGCGTGGCACAGATACGCAGTATTTT. Its translation is CAISESISQRGTDTQYF.

The chain has TRBV18 and TRBJ2-5; 8 bases are a match to TRBD2. CDR3 length equals 16 residues. Losses at the gene ends were 4 bases for V and 2 bases for J; bases not matched to a gene: 9. CDR1 and CDR2 (germline): KGHSH, LQKENI. This CDR3 reads CASSRGTSGAQETQYF. The DNA of the CDR3 is TGTGCCAGCTCACGGGGAACTAGCGGAGCACAAGAGACCCAGTACTTC.

The CDR3 sequence: CASSLGPRGGLAKNIQYF. CDR3 coding DNA: TGTGCCAGCAGCCTAGGCCCTAGGGGGGGCTTAGCCAAAAACATTCAGTACTTC. V gene TRBV7-2 combines with J gene TRBJ2-4, with a tentative D call TRBD2 (7 bases). V was shortened by 5 bases and J by 0 bases, with 20 bases between the two germline ends. Germline V lookup: CDR1 SGHTA, CDR2 FQGNSA. The CDR3 spans 18 residues.

The V call is TRBV7-9, the J call TRBJ2-7, with 7 positions matching TRBD1. V gave up 5 bases and J gave up 5 bases; unmatched junction bases: 12. The length of the CDR3 is 15 residues. Germline CDR1 is SEHNR and CDR2 is FQNEAQ (reference sequence). The CDR3: CASSPIKTGINEQYV. The CDR3 DNA is TGTGCCAGCAGCCCTATAAAGACAGGGATCAACGAGCAGTACGTC.

The rearrangement links TRBV4-3 to TRBJ2-1, with 10 nucleotides matching TRBD2. The length of the CDR3 is 16 residues. Germline V lookup: CDR1 LGHNA, CDR2 YSLEER. J gave up 2 bases and V 5 bases, and 6 bases lay outside the gene matches. CDR3 DNA sequence: TGCGCCAGCAGCATAACACTAGCGGGACCCTACAATGAGCAGTTCTTC. Amino acid sequence: CASSITLAGPYNEQFF.

The chain combines TRBV24-1 with TRBJ2-1; tentative D call: TRBD2 (6 bases). From germline, CDR1 is KGHDR and CDR2 SFDVKD. The CDR3 is 16 residues long. With 3 bases removed from V and 5 bases from J, the gap between germline ends came to 16 bases. DNA for the CDR3: TGTGCCACCAGTGATAAACTAGCCCGAGGGGACAATGAGCAGTTCTTC. Translated: CATSDKLARGDNEQFF.

The chain is built from TRBV9 and TRBJ2-1; possible D gene TRBD1, 6 bases. There are 14 residues in the CDR3. Trimming removed 0 bases at V and 8 bases at J, with 12 bases between. Germline CDR1 is SGDLS and CDR2 is YYNGEE. The DNA of the CDR3 is TGTGCCAGCAGCGTAGGGACCGAGGGGGATGAGCAGTTCTTC. Encoded protein: CASSVGTEGDEQFF.

J is TRBJ2-5 and V is TRBV4-1; perhaps TRBD1 as D (6 bases). There are 13 residues in the CDR3. Germline V gene lookup returns CDR1 MGHRA and CDR2 YSYEKL. Trimming stripped 0 bases from V and 7 bases from J, with 9 bases between. The CDR3 region has the DNA TGCGCCAGCAGCCAAGAGACAGGTTTGACCCAGTACTTC. It translates to CASSQETGLTQYF.

The chain carries TRBV30 and TRBJ1-1, with 9 bases matching TRBD1. Trimming cost V 3 bases and J 10 bases; bases outside gene matches: 9. The CDR3 sequence is 13 residues long. Germline V CDR1 and CDR2: GTSNPN, SVGIG (reference sequence). The CDR3 spells CAWSSGQGIPAFF. As DNA, the CDR3 is TGTGCCTGGAGCTCCGGACAGGGGATTCCAGCTTTCTTT.

This clone was seen only once. The chain has TRBV5-6 and TRBJ2-1; 8 nucleotides line up with TRBD2. CDR1 is SGHDT and CDR2 is YYEEEE in the germline V gene. V gave up 2 bases and J gave up 3 bases; unmatched junction bases: 7. This CDR3 is 16 amino acids long. The CDR3 reads CASSFTSGEIYNEQFF. The CDR3 nucleotides are TGTGCCAGCAGCTTCACTAGCGGAGAAATCTACAATGAGCAGTTCTTC.

The chain employs TRBV10-3 and TRBJ1-5; D gene unclear. V lost 10 bases, J lost 3 bases, and 10 bases lay in between. Germline CDR1 reads ENHRY; CDR2 reads SYGVKD. This CDR3 is 12 amino acids long. As DNA, the CDR3 is TGTGCCACAGGACTGAACAATCAGCCCCAGCATTTT. The encoded protein is CATGLNNQPQHF.